This TCR beta chain was identified in a study of CD4 and CD8 cells across lung adenocarcinoma regions. The sample holds many counts of this clonotype. TCRdb re-called the PCR reads through MiXCR, storing one row per CDR3 protein. The table has around 27,000 distinct CDR3 sequences, less than 60% seen once. Donors had localized lung adenocarcinoma, a non-small cell lung cancer. The TCR sequence derives from a male donor with lung adenocarcinoma. The CD4 and CD8 labels of this study may be unreliable. Sequencing used CD8+ T cells from the center of a lung tumor.

CDR3 nucleotide sequence: TGTGCCAGCAGCTCGTACAGGGGACTAGGTCGGAATGAGCAGTTCTTC. Translating it yields CASSSYRGLGRNEQFF. The chain carries TRBV11-2 and TRBJ2-1, with D maybe TRBD2 (8 bases). V lost 4 bases, J lost 7 bases, and 20 bases lay in between. Germline V gene data show CDR1 as SGHAT and CDR2 as FQNNGV. This CDR3 spans 16 amino acids.